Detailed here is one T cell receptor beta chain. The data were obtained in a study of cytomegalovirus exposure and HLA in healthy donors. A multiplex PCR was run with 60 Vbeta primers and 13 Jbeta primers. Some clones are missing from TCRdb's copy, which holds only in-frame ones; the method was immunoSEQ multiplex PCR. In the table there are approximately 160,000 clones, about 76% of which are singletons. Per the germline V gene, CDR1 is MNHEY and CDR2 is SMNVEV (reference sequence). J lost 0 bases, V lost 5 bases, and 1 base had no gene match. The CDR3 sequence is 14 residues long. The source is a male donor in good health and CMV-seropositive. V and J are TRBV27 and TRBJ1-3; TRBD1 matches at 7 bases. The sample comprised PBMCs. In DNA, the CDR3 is TGTGCCAGCAGTCGGGACAGCTCTGGAAACACCATATATTTT. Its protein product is CASSRDSSGNTIYF.